This T cell receptor beta chain was identified in a study of blood T cells in healthy people across ages. Whole-study findings and limits: Because donor CMV status was unknown, expanded clonotype changes were possibly confounded. Estimates drawn from one million T cells were deemed to understate diversity. Older age coincided with a roughly linear decline in TCR beta diversity per million T cells.

Ranging in age from about 6 to 95, the donors were healthy Caucasian individuals from Russia. Primers used in a second PCR of roughly 7 to 12 cycles were a sample-barcoded 5' primer and a J-beta primer mix. TCRdb re-called the 5' RACE reads with MiXCR, one entry per CDR3 protein. This table holds over a million distinct CDR3 sequences, roughly 43% found once. This clonotype was counted between two and nine times. The antigen remains undetermined. The CDR3 sequence is 14 residues long. Germline V gives CDR1 LGHNA, CDR2 YNFKEQ. Between the trimmed V and J ends, which lost 4 bases and 0 bases, there was a span of 9 bases.

The gene calls are TRBV4-2 and TRBJ1-2; D not certain. Sequencing was done on a sample of blood. The clonotype comes from a woman aged 18-29 years in good health. The CDR3 protein is CASSPGSTNYGYTF. The CDR3 DNA sequence: TGTGCCAGCAGCCCGGGCAGCACTAACTATGGCTACACCTTC.